The T cell receptor (beta chain) described here comes from a study of T cell responses to AZD1222 COVID-19 vaccine. Overall study findings and caveats: Unmutated regions of variants are reportedly targeted by nearly half of spike-specific TCRs.

The CDR3 runs 14 residues. The germline gives CDR1 LNHDA, CDR2 SQIVND (reference sequence). Between the trimmed V and J ends, which lost 5 bases and 4 bases, there was a span of 11 bases. Details on this clone: What it binds is not known.

Method: immunoSEQ multiplex PCR; TCRdb's copy keeps in-frame clones and lacks some. The sample lists 140,000 or so clones, about 88% occurring once. The J gene is TRBJ2-2, the V gene TRBV19; D possibly corresponds to TRBD1 (6 bases). The source material was peripheral blood, sampled on day 0 of AZD1222 vaccination. The receptor was isolated from an adult in good health. As DNA, the CDR3 is TGTGCCAGTAGTGGGGGCTCGAGCACCGGGGAGCTGTTTTTT. Translated: CASSGGSSTGELFF.